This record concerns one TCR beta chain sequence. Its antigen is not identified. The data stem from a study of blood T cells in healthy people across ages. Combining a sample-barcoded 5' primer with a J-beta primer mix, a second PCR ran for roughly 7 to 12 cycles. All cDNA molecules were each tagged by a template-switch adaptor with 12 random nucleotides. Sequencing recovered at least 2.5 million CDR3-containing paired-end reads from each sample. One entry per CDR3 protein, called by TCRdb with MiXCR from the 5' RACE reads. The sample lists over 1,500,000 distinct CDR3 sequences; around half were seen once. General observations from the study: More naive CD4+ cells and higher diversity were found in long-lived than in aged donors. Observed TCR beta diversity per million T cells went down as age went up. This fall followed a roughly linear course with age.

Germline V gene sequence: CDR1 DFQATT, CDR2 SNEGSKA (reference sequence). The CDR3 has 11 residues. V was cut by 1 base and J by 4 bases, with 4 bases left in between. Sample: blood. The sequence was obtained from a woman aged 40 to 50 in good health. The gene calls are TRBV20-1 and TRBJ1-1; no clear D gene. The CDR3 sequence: CSARVATEAFF. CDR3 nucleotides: TGCAGTGCTAGAGTGGCCACTGAAGCTTTCTTT.